These 28 T cell receptor beta chains originate from one sample sequenced in a study of cytomegalovirus exposure and HLA in healthy donors. The study ran its PCR with 60 Vbeta and 13 Jbeta primers. TCRdb's copy holds only in-frame clones and misses some; the assay was immunoSEQ multiplex PCR. This table has about 120,000 clones, 80% appearing once. Sequencing input: PBMCs. These receptors were taken from a man aged 25-40 years in good health and CMV-seropositive.

This chain uses TRBV28 with TRBJ1-2; TRBD1 agrees at 11 bases. Unmatched junction bases numbered 10, after V lost 5 bases and J lost 2 bases. Germline CDR1 MDHEN, CDR2 SYDVKM. The CDR3 consists of 17 residues. The CDR3 spells CASSGQGAPRNNYGYTF. DNA for the CDR3: TGTGCCAGCAGTGGACAGGGGGCGCCTCGGAACAACTATGGCTACACCTTC.

DNA of the CDR3: TGCGCCAGCAGCTTGGAGGCGGCGTTAACGAACACTGAAGCTTTCTTT. Protein sequence: CASSLEAALTNTEAFF. V and J are TRBV5-1 and TRBJ1-1, with D unclear. Germline CDR1 reads SGHRS; CDR2 reads YFSETQ. With 0 bases removed from V and 1 base from J, the gap between germline ends came to 13 bases. The CDR3 consists of 16 residues.

As concerns this clone: Other DNA sequences in the same sample also yield this CDR3. This chain joins TRBV4-1 and TRBJ2-4; tentative D call: TRBD2 (5 bases). The germline gives CDR1 MGHRA, CDR2 YSYEKL. This CDR3 is 15 amino acids long. The V end lost 6 bases, the J end lost 0 bases, and 12 bases lay between the germline ends. The CDR3 is CASRQYGLAKNIQYF. In DNA, the CDR3 is TGCGCCAGCAGGCAATACGGACTAGCCAAAAACATTCAGTACTTC.

Details on this clone: Sequence at one end of the junction differs from germline and may be a read error. The V gene is TRBV19, the J gene TRBJ2-5; perhaps TRBD1 as D (6 bases). The germline CDR1 and CDR2 sequences are LNHDA and SQIVND (reference sequence). This CDR3 is 14 amino acids long. The CDR3, as DNA: TGTGCCAGTAGTATTGGGCAGGGGCAAGGGACCCAGTACTTC. Its protein product is CASSIGQGQGTQYF.

This sequence joins TRBV9 and TRBJ2-3; D might be TRBD2 (6 bases). The CDR3 is 15 residues long. V lost 0 bases to trimming and J lost 5 bases, with 13 bases between them. From germline, CDR1 is SGDLS and CDR2 YYNGEE. The CDR3 region is CASSVAGGVGDTQYF. CDR3 nucleotide sequence: TGTGCCAGCAGCGTAGCCGGCGGGGTGGGAGATACGCAGTATTTT.

This clone was recorded a few times. The chain has TRBV6-5 and TRBJ2-7; 7 bases align to TRBD2. The germline CDR1 and CDR2 sequences are MNHEY and SVGAGI. CDR3 size: 15 residues. The V gene end was trimmed by 7 bases and the J gene end by 2 bases; junction bases not matched to a gene: 11. CDR3 in amino acids: CASTEGGEGTYEQYF. In DNA, the CDR3 is TGTGCCAGCACTGAGGGAGGGGAGGGGACCTACGAGCAGTACTTC.

The CDR3 region is CASSYNRGSGTQYF. The CDR3 DNA sequence: TGTGCCAGCAGTTACAACAGGGGGTCGGGGACCCAGTACTTC. This rearrangement joins TRBV6-5 to TRBJ2-5; 8 nucleotides align to TRBD1. V was clipped by 2 bases and J by 7 bases; unmatched bases: 6. The germline V gene encodes CDR1 MNHEY and CDR2 SVGAGI. The CDR3 spans 14 residues.

V usage is TRBV5-1 and J usage is TRBJ1-1; 7 positions match TRBD1. CDR1 is SGHRS and CDR2 is YFSETQ in the germline V gene. The length of the CDR3 is 14 residues. V was clipped by 3 bases and J by 2 bases; unmatched bases: 4. CDR3 nucleotide sequence: TGCGCCAGCAGCTCACAGGGGTTTAACACTGAAGCTTTCTTT. Its protein product is CASSSQGFNTEAFF.

The rearrangement links TRBV5-6 to TRBJ1-2; possibly TRBD1 for D (6 bases). The V gene's germline CDR1 is SGHDT and CDR2 YYEEEE. Trimming cost V 0 bases and J 3 bases, with 9 bases left between them. CDR3 length equals 14 residues. CDR3 sequence reads: CASSLDRAYYGYTF. CDR3 DNA sequence: TGTGCCAGCAGCTTGGACAGGGCTTACTATGGCTACACCTTC.

This clone was seen once. This chain uses TRBV7-8 with TRBJ1-6; 8 nucleotides line up with TRBD1. Trimming removed 6 bases from V and 7 bases from J; junction bases left unmatched: 5. This CDR3 region has 14 residues. Germline V lookup: CDR1 SGHVS, CDR2 FQNEAQ. The CDR3 nucleotides are TGTGCCAGCAGGGAAACAGGGGGAAATTCACCCCTCCACTTT. It specifies CASRETGGNSPLHF. Filled out from reference TRBV7-8 and TRBJ1-6, the complete variable domain reads GAGVSQSPRYKVAKRGQDVALRCDPISGHVSLFWYQQALGQGPEFLTYFQNEAQLDKSGLPSDRFFAERPEGSVSTLKIQRTQQEDSAVYLCASRETGGNSPLHFGNGTRLTVT.

This clone has just a few counts. The chain recombines TRBV7-8 with TRBJ2-1; possibly TRBD2 for D (5 bases). V was pared by 2 bases and J by 0 bases, with 11 bases between. This CDR3 comprises 16 residues. The V gene's germline CDR1 is SGHVS and CDR2 FQNEAQ. This CDR3 is CASSLSASSSYNEQFF. DNA of the CDR3: TGTGCCAGCAGCTTATCGGCTAGCAGCTCCTACAATGAGCAGTTCTTC.

The chain has TRBV5-5 and TRBJ2-1, with TRBD2 identical over 9 bases. CDR3 length: 14 residues. Trimming removed 5 bases from V and 16 bases from J; junction bases left unmatched: 16. CDR1 SGHKS and CDR2 YYEKEE come from the germline V gene (reference sequence). CDR3 sequence (DNA): TGTGCCAGCAGATGGGATCTAGCGGGGTCATTACTTTTCTTC. Translated: CASRWDLAGSLLFF.

This clone was picked up one time. This chain joins TRBV11-2 and TRBJ2-5; D may be TRBD1 (6 bases). The CDR3 loop spans 13 amino acids. The germline V and J ends were trimmed by 5 bases and 2 bases, with 9 bases remaining between them. Germline CDR1 SGHAT, CDR2 FQNNGV. Written as DNA, the CDR3 is TGTGCCAGCAGCAGGGGGATTCAAGAGACCCAGTACTTC. It specifies CASSRGIQETQYF.

This clone was observed once. J is TRBJ1-1 and V is TRBV23-1; D is unclear. TRBV23-1 is assigned to the ORF class and has an uncertain function. This CDR3 spans 14 amino acids. The ends were cut back, 4 bases at V and 0 bases at J, with 9 bases in the middle. The CDR3 DNA reads TGCGCCAGCAGTCGGGCGTGGTTGAACACTGAAGCTTTCTTT. This codes for CASSRAWLNTEAFF.

In regard to this clone: The same CDR3 also results from other DNA sequences found in this sample. The V and J genes are TRBV9 and TRBJ2-3; 11 nucleotides match TRBD2. CDR1 is SGDLS, CDR2 YYNGEE, per germline. Trimming took 0 bases from V and 2 from J; bases not matched to a gene: 5. The CDR3 length is 17 residues. CDR3 coding DNA: TGTGCCAGCAGCGTAGGGGCTAGCGGGGGGCCCACAGATACGCAGTATTTT. It codes for CASSVGASGGPTDTQYF.

Notes on this clone: Likely a read error: the CDR3 ends without its conserved phenylalanine or tryptophan. The chain has TRBV7-3 and TRBJ2-4; tentatively, D is TRBD2 (6 bases). In germline, CDR1 is SGHTA, CDR2 FQGTGA. The germline V and J ends were trimmed by 2 bases and 7 bases, with 9 bases remaining between them. The CDR3 length is 13 residues. The CDR3 reads CASSLAEGNIQYL. The CDR3 DNA follows: TGTGCCAGCAGCTTAGCGGAGGGGAACATTCAGTACCTC.

V is TRBV5-1 and J is TRBJ1-1, with 7 nucleotides matching TRBD1. Germline CDR1 reads SGHRS; CDR2 reads YFSETQ. The junction had 12 bases not matched to a gene; V was cut back by 4 bases and J by 0 bases. CDR3 length: 17 residues. As DNA, the CDR3 is TGCGCCAGCAGCATAAGGGGGCTAAAAGGGATGAACACTGAAGCTTTCTTT. It is translated as CASSIRGLKGMNTEAFF.

This clone came up once. The V and J genes are TRBV4-2 and TRBJ1-1; D may be TRBD1 (5 bases). The germline gives CDR1 LGHNA, CDR2 YNFKEQ. V was trimmed by 7 bases and J by 1 base, leaving 10 bases between them. The CDR3 contains 13 residues. CDR3 DNA: TGTGCCAGCACCCTAGGGGAGAACACTGAAGCTTTCTTT. It specifies CASTLGENTEAFF.

This chain uses TRBV28 with TRBJ1-1; perhaps TRBD1 as D (6 bases). The germline V and J ends were trimmed by 6 bases and 8 bases, with 10 bases remaining between them. This CDR3 is built from 11 residues. Germline CDR1 reads MDHEN; CDR2 reads SYDVKM. CDR3 nucleotide sequence: TGTGCCAGCAGCCCTCAGGGGGAAGCTTTCTTT. Its protein is CASSPQGEAFF.

This clone turned up a few times. V usage is TRBV6-1 and J usage is TRBJ2-6, with D possibly matching TRBD1 (6 bases). V gave up 5 bases and J gave up 4 bases, with 12 bases separating them. The CDR3 has 15 amino acids. CDR1 MNHNS and CDR2 SASEGT come from the germline V gene. CDR3 nucleotides: TGTGCCAGCAGTCACAGGGTTACCGGGGCCAACGTCCTGACTTTC. This gives the protein CASSHRVTGANVLTF.

About this clone: The same CDR3 also results from other DNA sequences found in this sample. The V and J genes are TRBV5-1 and TRBJ1-2; 9 positions agree with TRBD1. The CDR3 has 15 amino acids. V was clipped by 5 bases and J by 3 bases; unmatched bases: 8. Germline values: CDR1 SGHRS, CDR2 YFSETQ. In DNA, the CDR3 is TGCGCCAGCAGTCCCGGGACAGGGCGGTACTATGGCTACACCTTC. It yields the protein CASSPGTGRYYGYTF.

The chain couples TRBV5-1 to TRBJ1-2; 7 bases map to TRBD1. The CDR3 sequence is 15 residues long. V was pared by 0 bases and J by 8 bases, with 10 bases of the junction left unmatched. Germline V gives CDR1 SGHRS, CDR2 YFSETQ. The CDR3, as DNA: TGCGCCAGCAGCTTGGGGGACAGTGACCTCGGGGGCTACACCTTC. Translation gives CASSLGDSDLGGYTF.

This sequence joins TRBV6-6 and TRBJ1-1; tentative D call: TRBD1 (6 bases). This CDR3 is 14 amino acids long. Germline values: CDR1 MNHNY, CDR2 SVGAGI (reference sequence). Trimming left V 5 bases short and J 0 bases short, with 10 bases between. The CDR3 sequence is CASSRTAMNTEAFF. The CDR3 bases are TGTGCCAGCAGTCGGACAGCCATGAACACTGAAGCTTTCTTT.

The V gene is TRBV19, the J gene TRBJ2-1; 7 positions agree with TRBD2. This CDR3 spans 14 amino acids. Trimming took 6 bases from V and 5 from J; bases not matched to a gene: 7. Germline CDR1 reads LNHDA; CDR2 reads SQIVND (reference sequence). DNA for the CDR3: TGTGCCAGTAGGCGGGGAGGGTCCCACAATGAGCAGTTCTTC. It is translated as CASRRGGSHNEQFF.

This chain connects TRBV18 to TRBJ1-6; possibly TRBD1 for D (6 bases). Germline values: CDR1 KGHSH, CDR2 LQKENI. CDR3 size: 17 residues. V lost 4 bases, J lost 0 bases, and 13 bases lay in between. The CDR3 here is CASSRVQGASYNSPLHF. CDR3 in DNA: TGTGCCAGCTCACGGGTACAGGGCGCCTCCTATAATTCACCCCTCCACTTT.

The chain has TRBV18 and TRBJ1-6, with D possibly TRBD1 on 5 matching bases. Per germline, CDR1 KGHSH and CDR2 LQKENI. Trimming removed 5 bases at V and 6 bases at J, with 8 bases between. The CDR3 extends over 13 amino acids. CDR3 bases: TGTGCCAGCTCAGGACATAGTAATTCACCCCTCCACTTT. This translates into CASSGHSNSPLHF.

DNA of the CDR3: TGCGCCAGCAGCCAAGACCAGTTCTACTATGGCTACACCTTC. It codes for CASSQDQFYYGYTF. The V and J genes are TRBV4-1 and TRBJ1-2, with unresolved D. CDR1 is MGHRA and CDR2 is YSYEKL in the germline V gene. Trimming left V 0 bases short and J 3 bases short, with 8 bases between. The length of the CDR3 is 14 residues.

The chain joins TRBV19 to TRBJ1-2; D gene unclear. V shed 1 base and J shed 1 base, with 7 bases lying between them. This CDR3 spans 14 amino acids. Germline assignment: CDR1 LNHDA and CDR2 SQIVND (reference sequence). As DNA, the CDR3 is TGTGCCAGTAGTATAGTTGGCAGTAACTATGGCTACACCTTC. Its translation: CASSIVGSNYGYTF.